The present T cell receptor (beta chain) was sequenced within a study of blood T cells in healthy people across ages. Points from the study as a whole: A roughly linear age-dependent decrease characterized TCR beta diversity per million T cells.

The authors ran a second PCR of 7 to 11 cycles using a sample-barcoded 5' primer and a J-beta primer mix. Every molecule of cDNA carried a tag from a template-switch adaptor with 12 random nucleotides. TCRdb used MiXCR to reprocess the 5' RACE reads, holding one entry per CDR3 protein. The sample lists 1.5 million to 2 million distinct CDR3 sequences, roughly 43% occurring once. There are a few counts of this clonotype. What it recognizes is unknown. Peripheral blood samples of roughly 9.8 milliliters were drawn from each donor. Every sample yielded at least 6.5 million isolated PBMCs. The receptor comes from a human donor in good health. The sequencing input was blood.

The CDR3 DNA is TGTGCCAGCAGTTTAGGGGACGGGGAAGAGACCCAGTACTTC. As protein: CASSLGDGEETQYF. The chain couples TRBV28 to TRBJ2-7, with D perhaps matching TRBD1 or TRBD2 (5 bases each). With the DNA end fitting TRBJ2-5 better, the J assignment may be wrong. This CDR3 comprises 14 residues. Per germline, CDR1 MDHEN and CDR2 SYDVKM.